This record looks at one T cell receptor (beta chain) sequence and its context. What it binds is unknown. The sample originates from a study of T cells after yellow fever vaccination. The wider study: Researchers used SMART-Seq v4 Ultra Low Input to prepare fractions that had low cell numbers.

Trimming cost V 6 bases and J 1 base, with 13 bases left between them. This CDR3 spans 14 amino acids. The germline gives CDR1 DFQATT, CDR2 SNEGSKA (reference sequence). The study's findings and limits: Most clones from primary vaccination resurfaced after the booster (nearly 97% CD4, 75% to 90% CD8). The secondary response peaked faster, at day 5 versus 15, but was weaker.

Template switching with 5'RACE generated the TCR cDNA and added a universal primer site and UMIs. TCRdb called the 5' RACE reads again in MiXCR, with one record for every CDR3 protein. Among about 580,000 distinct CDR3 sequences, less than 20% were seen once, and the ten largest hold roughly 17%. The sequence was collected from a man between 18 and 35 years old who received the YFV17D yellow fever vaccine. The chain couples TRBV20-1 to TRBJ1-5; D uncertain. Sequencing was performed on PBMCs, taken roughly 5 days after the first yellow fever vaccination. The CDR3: CSAPQDSSNQPQHF. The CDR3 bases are TGCAGTGCACCCCAGGATTCGAGCAATCAGCCCCAGCATTTT.